The clone carrying this T cell receptor beta chain was observed a few times. This entry is derived from a study of shared clonotypes between healthy human individuals. Original data processing: Junction-only sequences without quality scores came from ImmunoSEQ, so filtering differed. Method: immunoSEQ multiplex PCR; TCRdb's copy keeps in-frame clones and lacks some. Clone size and the V and J calls come from that table; the DNA yielded D and trimming. Here the sample spans roughly 1,000,000 clones, 78% being singletons. Deletions cut 2 bases from V and 4 bases from J, with 11 bases between. This CDR3 is built from 14 residues. Germline CDR1 is SGHDT and CDR2 is YYEEEE.

The material sequenced was memory CD4+ T cells from PBMCs. The sample's subset: CD45RA-negative fraction. The chain links TRBV5-6 to TRBJ2-3; D uncertain. This clonotype was obtained from a man aged 18 to 30 in good health. Some clones in this sample may be carry-over from other donors' samples. CDR3 loop: CASSFFIGADTQYF. The DNA for the CDR3 is TGTGCCAGCAGCTTTTTCATTGGAGCAGATACGCAGTATTTT.